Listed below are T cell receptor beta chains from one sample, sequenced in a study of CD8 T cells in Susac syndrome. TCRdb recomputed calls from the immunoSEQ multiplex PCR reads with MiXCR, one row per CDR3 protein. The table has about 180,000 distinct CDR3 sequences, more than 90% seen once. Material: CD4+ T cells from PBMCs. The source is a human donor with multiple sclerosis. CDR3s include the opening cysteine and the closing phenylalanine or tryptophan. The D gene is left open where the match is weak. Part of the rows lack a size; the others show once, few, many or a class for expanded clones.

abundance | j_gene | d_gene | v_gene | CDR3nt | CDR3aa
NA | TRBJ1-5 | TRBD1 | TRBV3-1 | TGTGCCAGCAGCCGTGGCCTGTCCCGGGACAGGGATCGCAATCAGCCCCAGCATTTT | CASSRGLSRDRDRNQPQHF
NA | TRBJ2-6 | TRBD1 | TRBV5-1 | TGCGCCAGCAGCTTCTGGACAGGAGAAACCTCTGGGGCCAACGTCCTGACTTTC | CASSFWTGETSGANVLTF
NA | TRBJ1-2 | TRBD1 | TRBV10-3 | TGTGCCATCAGTGAGTTAGGGACAGCAGAAAATGGCTACACCTTC | CAISELGTAENGYTF
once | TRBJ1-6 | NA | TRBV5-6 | TGTGCCAGCAGCTTGGTCTATCGTAATTCACCCCTCCACTTT | CASSLVYRNSPLHF
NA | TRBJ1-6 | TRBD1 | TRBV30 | TGTGCCTGGAGTGTCCGGACAGGGGAGTCACCCCTCCACTTT | CAWSVRTGESPLHF
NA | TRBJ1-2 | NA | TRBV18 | TGTGCCAGCTCACCACCTTTAAGGGACTATGGCTACACCTTC | CASSPPLRDYGYTF
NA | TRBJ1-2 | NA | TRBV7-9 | TGTGCCAGCAGCTTAGTCAAGGGGTTCCATGGCTACACCTTC | CASSLVKGFHGYTF
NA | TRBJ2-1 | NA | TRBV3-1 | TGTGCCAGCAGCCAAGGGAAGTACAGTGAGCAGTTCTTC | CASSQGKYSEQFF
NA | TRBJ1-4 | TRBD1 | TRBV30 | TGTGCCTGGAATTACCGTTACGGGACAGATAATGAAAAACTGTTTTTT | CAWNYRYGTDNEKLFF
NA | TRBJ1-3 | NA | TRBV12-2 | TGTGCAAGTCGCTTAGCGAACAGCTCTGGAAACACCATATATTTT | CASRLANSSGNTIYF
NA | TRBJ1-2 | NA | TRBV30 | TGTGCCTGGAACAATCAGGGAGAAGACTATGGCTACACCTTC | CAWNNQGEDYGYTF
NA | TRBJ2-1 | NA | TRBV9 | TGTGCCAGCAGCGTAGCACAGGGTTACAATGAGCAGTTCTTC | CASSVAQGYNEQFF
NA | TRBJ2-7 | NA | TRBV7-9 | TGTGCCAGCAGCTCCCGGAAAGGGCAGGGCTTCAACTACGAGCAGTACTTC | CASSSRKGQGFNYEQYF
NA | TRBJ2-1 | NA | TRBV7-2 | TGTGGGGCGAGCTCCTACAATGAGCAGTTCTTC | CGASSYNEQFF
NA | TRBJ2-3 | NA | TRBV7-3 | TGTGCCAGCAGCCCAGTGGTGGGGGCGAAGGATACGCAGTATTTT | CASSPVVGAKDTQYF
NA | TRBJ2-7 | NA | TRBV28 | TGTGCCAGCAGTTCGGGGGGCAAATACGAGCAGTACTTC | CASSSGGKYEQYF
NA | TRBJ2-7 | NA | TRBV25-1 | TGTGCCAGCAGTGCCAGCTGGGGAGGCTACGAGCAGTACTTC | CASSASWGGYEQYF
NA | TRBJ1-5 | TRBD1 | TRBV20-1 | TGCAGTGCTAGTGTGGCAGGGGGACAGCCCCAGCATTTT | CSASVAGGQPQHF
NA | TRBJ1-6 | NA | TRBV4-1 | TGCGCCAGCAGCCGAACCTTTACTAATTCACCCCTCCACTTT | CASSRTFTNSPLHF
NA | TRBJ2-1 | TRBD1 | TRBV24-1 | TGTGCCACCAGTGATTTCAAAGGGGGCAGTGAGCAGTTCTTC | CATSDFKGGSEQFF